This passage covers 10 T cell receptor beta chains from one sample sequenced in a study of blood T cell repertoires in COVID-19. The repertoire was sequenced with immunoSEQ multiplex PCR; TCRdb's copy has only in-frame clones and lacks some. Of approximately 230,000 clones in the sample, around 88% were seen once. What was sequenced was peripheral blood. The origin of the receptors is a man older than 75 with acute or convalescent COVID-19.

This CDR3 is CASSPGQALGNTIYF. The CDR3 bases are TGTGCCAGCAGCCCGGGACAGGCCCTCGGGAACACCATATATTTT. The gene calls are TRBV7-2 and TRBJ1-3; TRBD1 matches 8 bases. CDR1 and CDR2 from the germline V gene are SGHTA and FQGNSA. Losses at the gene ends were 5 bases for V and 7 bases for J; bases not matched to a gene: 10. This CDR3 contains 15 residues.

Here the CDR3 reads CASSQDSGRGNYGYTF. The CDR3 DNA follows: TGTGCCAGCAGCCAAGATTCGGGGAGAGGTAACTATGGCTACACCTTC. The chain is built from TRBV4-2 and TRBJ1-2; D is unclear. Germline V gives CDR1 LGHNA, CDR2 YNFKEQ. The V and J ends lost 0 bases and 1 base respectively, with 12 bases between them. This CDR3 is 16 amino acids long.

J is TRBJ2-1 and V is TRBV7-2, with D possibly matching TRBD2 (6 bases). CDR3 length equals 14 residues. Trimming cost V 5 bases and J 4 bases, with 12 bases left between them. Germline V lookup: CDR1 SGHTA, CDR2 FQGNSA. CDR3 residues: CASSAPGTYNEQFF. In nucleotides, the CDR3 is TGTGCCAGCAGCGCACCCGGGACTTACAATGAGCAGTTCTTC.

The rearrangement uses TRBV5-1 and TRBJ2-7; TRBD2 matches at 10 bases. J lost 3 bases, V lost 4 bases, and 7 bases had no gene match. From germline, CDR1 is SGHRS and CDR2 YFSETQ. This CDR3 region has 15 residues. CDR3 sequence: CASSLTGTSVYEQYF. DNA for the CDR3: TGCGCCAGCAGCCTTACCGGGACTAGCGTCTACGAGCAGTACTTC.

CDR3 nucleotides: TGTGCCATCAGGGGAGTCAAGGGACAGGGGGACGAGCAGTACTTC. Protein product: CAIRGVKGQGDEQYF. The rearrangement joins TRBV10-3 to TRBJ2-7, with 11 bases that match TRBD1. Germline CDR1 reads ENHRY; CDR2 reads SYGVKD. The CDR3 spans 15 residues. After removal of 6 bases from V and 5 bases from J, the junction contained 9 bases not matched to a gene.

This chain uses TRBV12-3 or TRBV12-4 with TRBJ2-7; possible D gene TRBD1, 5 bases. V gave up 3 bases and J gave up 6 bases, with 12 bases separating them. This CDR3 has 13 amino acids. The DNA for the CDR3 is TGTGCCAGCAGTTTTCAGGGATCGAGCGAGCAGTACTTC. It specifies CASSFQGSSEQYF.

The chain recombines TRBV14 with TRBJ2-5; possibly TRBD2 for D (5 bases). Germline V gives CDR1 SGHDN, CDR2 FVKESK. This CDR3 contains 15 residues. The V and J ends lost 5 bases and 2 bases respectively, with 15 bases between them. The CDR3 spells CASSSERRRQETQYF. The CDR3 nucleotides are TGTGCCAGCAGCTCCGAGCGGAGGCGGCAAGAGACCCAGTACTTC.

In DNA, the CDR3 is TGTGCCAGCTCACGGACGGGACAGGGGGCCCACGAGCAGTACTTC. It specifies CASSRTGQGAHEQYF. The genes are TRBV18 and TRBJ2-7; 12 nucleotides agree with TRBD1. CDR3 length equals 15 residues. CDR1 and CDR2 from the germline V gene are KGHSH and LQKENI. Trimming cost V 4 bases and J 5 bases; bases outside gene matches: 6.

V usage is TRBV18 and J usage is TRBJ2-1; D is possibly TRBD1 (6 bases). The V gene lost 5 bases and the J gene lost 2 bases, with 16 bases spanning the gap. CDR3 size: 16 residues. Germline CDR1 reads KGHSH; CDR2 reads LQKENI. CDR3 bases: TGTGCCAGCTCAACAAGAGACGGGACAACCTACAATGAGCAGTTCTTC. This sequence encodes CASSTRDGTTYNEQFF.

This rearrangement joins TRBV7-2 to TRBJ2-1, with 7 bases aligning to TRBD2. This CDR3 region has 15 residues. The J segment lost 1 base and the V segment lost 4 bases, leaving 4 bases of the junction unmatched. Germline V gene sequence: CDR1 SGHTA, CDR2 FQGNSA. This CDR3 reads CASSWTSGSYNEQFF. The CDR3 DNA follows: TGTGCCAGCAGCTGGACTAGTGGGTCCTACAATGAGCAGTTCTTC.